Listed here are 27 T cell receptor beta chains from one sample, sequenced in a study of metastatic and nonmetastatic thyroid tumors. No patient had received any treatment before thyroid surgery. With MiXCR, TCRdb called clones anew from the PCR reads. The profile shows 9,400 or so clones, approximately 31% of them singletons. The sample consisted of adjacent normal tissue. The receptor set was obtained from a female donor with papillary thyroid cancer or a benign thyroid nodule (not recorded which). Some clones in this sample may be carry-over from other donors' samples.

This clone was picked up a small number of times. The genes are TRBV6-5 and TRBJ2-7; D is unresolved. The length of the CDR3 is 12 residues. Trimming removed 2 bases at V and 4 bases at J, with 6 bases between. In germline, CDR1 is MNHEY, CDR2 SVGAGI. The CDR3, as DNA: TGTGCCAGCAGTTACCCGCTGTACGAGCAGTACTTC. Its protein is CASSYPLYEQYF.

This rearrangement joins TRBV24-1 to TRBJ1-1; D unresolved. Germline V gives CDR1 KGHDR, CDR2 SFDVKD. Trimming shortened V by 6 bases and J by 1 base, and 5 bases separated the two germline ends. CDR3 length: 12 amino acids. In DNA form, the CDR3 reads TGTGCCACCAGTAAAGGGAACACTGAAGCTTTCTTT. Amino acid sequence: CATSKGNTEAFF.

There are a few counts of this clone. The J gene is TRBJ2-1, the V gene TRBV19; a weak D match, TRBD1 (6 bases). Trimming shortened V by 3 bases and J by 7 bases, and 16 bases separated the two germline ends. This CDR3 has 15 amino acids. Germline lookup yields CDR1 LNHDA and CDR2 SQIVND (reference sequence). The CDR3 reads CASSISDRGGNEQFF. CDR3 DNA sequence: TGTGCCAGTAGTATCTCGGACAGAGGGGGTAATGAGCAGTTCTTC.

The chain uses TRBV6-1 and TRBJ1-2, with TRBD1 matching over 7 bases. V lost 4 bases to trimming and J lost 8 bases; unmatched junction nucleotides: 10. Germline lookup yields CDR1 MNHNS and CDR2 SASEGT. The CDR3 is 14 residues long. The CDR3 reads CASSGQDRALGYTF. The CDR3 nucleotides are TGTGCCAGCAGTGGTCAAGACAGGGCTCTGGGCTACACCTTC.

CDR3 sequence reads: CASSLGLAPYEQYF. The CDR3 DNA is TGTGCCAGCAGCTTAGGACTAGCGCCCTACGAGCAGTACTTC. The rearrangement uses TRBV11-2 and TRBJ2-7; 8 bases agree with TRBD2. Looked up from germline, CDR1 is SGHAT and CDR2 is FQNNGV. The CDR3 loop spans 14 amino acids. Trimming at V came to 1 base and at J to 2 bases, leaving 1 base not matched to a gene.

The chain combines TRBV11-3 with TRBJ2-3, with D tentatively TRBD1 or TRBD2 (6 bases each). Trimming cost V 5 bases and J 1 base, with 13 bases left between them. The CDR3 spans 15 residues. CDR1 is SGHNT and CDR2 is YENEEA in the germline V gene. For the CDR3, the DNA is TGTGCCAGCAGCCTTCATGGGGGGCGCACAGATACGCAGTATTTT. Translation gives CASSLHGGRTDTQYF.

V usage is TRBV11-3 and J usage is TRBJ2-2; possible D gene TRBD2, 6 bases. Germline CDR1 and CDR2: SGHNT and YENEEA. The CDR3 is 15 amino acids. Trimming stripped 4 bases from V and 2 bases from J, with 11 bases between. Written as DNA, the CDR3 is TGTGCCAGCAGCTCGTCCGGGACTAACACCGGGGAGCTGTTTTTT. The encoded protein is CASSSSGTNTGELFF.

The chain recombines TRBV6-2 or TRBV6-3 with TRBJ1-1; perhaps TRBD1 as D (5 bases). The CDR3 length is 19 residues. CDR1 and CDR2 (germline): MNHEY, SVGEGT. V was trimmed by 0 bases and J by 0 bases, leaving 20 bases between them. CDR3 nucleotide sequence: TGTGCCAGCAGTTACTCGAAAGTCCTCCGGGGGAAACTGAACACTGAAGCTTTCTTT. Translation gives CASSYSKVLRGKLNTEAFF.

The chain recombines TRBV5-1 with TRBJ2-3; D is perhaps TRBD1 (5 bases). V was clipped by 1 base and J by 4 bases, with 16 bases between them. The germline CDR1 and CDR2 sequences are SGHRS and YFSETQ. The CDR3 is made up of 16 amino acids. The CDR3 sequence is CASSLLRVEVADTQYF. CDR3 DNA: TGCGCCAGCAGCTTGCTCAGGGTGGAAGTCGCAGATACGCAGTATTTT.

This clone was picked up a small number of times. CDR3 sequence: CASSIESTVNQPQHF. The CDR3 coding sequence is TGTGCCAGTAGTATAGAGAGCACGGTTAATCAGCCCCAGCATTTT. The chain links TRBV19 to TRBJ1-5; D gene ambiguous. This CDR3 contains 15 residues. V was trimmed by 0 bases and J by 4 bases, leaving 10 bases between them. Germline assignment: CDR1 LNHDA and CDR2 SQIVND (reference sequence).

Relative to its sample, this clone is medium-sized. J is TRBJ2-1 and V is TRBV19; D is ambiguous. V lost 5 bases and J lost 4, with 18 bases in between. The germline CDR1 and CDR2 sequences are LNHDA and SQIVND (reference sequence). The length of the CDR3 is 16 residues. The CDR3 DNA is TGTGCCAGTAGTCCGCACGAGGCCGGTAGGTACAATGAGCAGTTCTTC. Translated, it gives CASSPHEAGRYNEQFF.

This clone was picked up a small number of times. An end of the junction does not agree with germline; a read error may underlie this. The chain uses TRBV6-5 and TRBJ2-3; a possible D gene is TRBD2 (7 bases). The CDR3 runs to 19 residues. The germline CDR1 and CDR2 sequences are MNHEY and SVGAGI. CDR3 sequence reads: CASTYSPTLGGPSTDTQYF. The CDR3, as DNA: TGTGCCAGCACTTACTCCCCCACTCTGGGGGGGCCCAGCACAGATACGCAGTATTTT.

The chain combines TRBV2 with TRBJ2-3; 7 positions agree with TRBD1. Germline V gives CDR1 SNHLY, CDR2 FYNNEI. Unmatched junction bases numbered 7, after V lost 5 bases and J lost 2 bases. This CDR3 is built from 15 residues. CDR3 sequence (DNA): TGTGCCAGCAGTTCCGTAGGACAGGTCACAGATACGCAGTATTTT. It codes for CASSSVGQVTDTQYF.

This chain uses TRBV7-3 with TRBJ2-1; TRBD1 matches 7 bases. CDR1 SGHTA and CDR2 FQGTGA come from the germline V gene. The CDR3 totals 15 residues. The V segment lost 5 bases and the J segment 2 bases; nucleotides outside the gene matches: 6. CDR3 sequence reads: CASSPTGVPYNEQFF. The CDR3 DNA follows: TGTGCCAGCAGCCCTACAGGGGTGCCCTACAATGAGCAGTTCTTC.

The chain recombines TRBV5-1 with TRBJ2-7; D might be TRBD1 or TRBD2, each matching 6 bases. CDR3 length: 15 amino acids. Germline V gives CDR1 SGHRS, CDR2 YFSETQ. Trimming pared 0 bases from V and 4 bases from J, leaving 14 bases between. The CDR3 here is CASSLGAGEVYEQYF. In DNA, the CDR3 is TGCGCCAGCAGCTTGGGCGCAGGGGAGGTTTACGAGCAGTACTTC.

The V and J genes are TRBV27 and TRBJ2-7; D remains ambiguous. The CDR3 length is 14 residues. V lost 4 bases and J 3 bases, leaving 13 bases between the germline ends. Germline CDR1 and CDR2: MNHEY and SMNVEV (reference sequence). The chain's CDR3 is CASSSQPRYYEQYF. As DNA, the CDR3 is TGTGCCAGCAGTTCACAACCCAGGTACTACGAGCAGTACTTC.

This clone was counted a few times. The rearrangement links TRBV6-6 to TRBJ2-7, with D perhaps being TRBD1 or TRBD2 (5 bases each). V was clipped by 2 bases and J by 0 bases, with 11 bases between them. The CDR3 totals 15 residues. Looked up from germline, CDR1 is MNHNY and CDR2 is SVGAGI (reference sequence). The CDR3 is CASSYPGTGSYEQYF. The CDR3 nucleotides are TGTGCCAGCAGTTACCCCGGGACGGGCTCCTACGAGCAGTACTTC.

This clone turned up a few times. The chain combines TRBV2 with TRBJ2-2; D tentatively reads TRBD1 or TRBD2 (5 bases each). V dropped 6 bases and J dropped 2 bases, with 10 bases sitting between them. The V gene's germline CDR1 is SNHLY and CDR2 FYNNEI. The CDR3 runs 14 residues. The DNA for the CDR3 is TGTGCCAGCAGACGGGACGTCAACACCGGGGAGCTGTTTTTT. This translates into CASRRDVNTGELFF.

This clone was picked up a small number of times. The V gene is TRBV5-6, the J gene TRBJ1-4; tentative D call: TRBD1 (5 bases). Trimming removed 3 bases at V and 4 bases at J, with 13 bases between. This CDR3 spans 15 amino acids. Germline V gene data show CDR1 as SGHDT and CDR2 as YYEEEE. CDR3 sequence reads: CASSSRDGNNEKLFF. DNA of the CDR3: TGTGCCAGCAGCTCCCGGGACGGAAATAATGAAAAACTGTTTTTT.

The chain combines TRBV6-2 or TRBV6-3 with TRBJ2-7; no definite D call. The germline V gene encodes CDR1 MNHEY and CDR2 SVGEGT. With 0 bases removed from V and 2 bases from J, the gap between germline ends came to 23 bases. The CDR3 has 19 residues. The CDR3 nucleotides read TGTGCCAGCAGTTACTCGGGTTTATGCGTATTATCGGCAACCTACGAGCAGTACTTC. It is translated as CASSYSGLCVLSATYEQYF.

The chain recombines TRBV4-3 with TRBJ1-5; no clear D. CDR3 size: 16 residues. The germline CDR1 and CDR2 sequences are LGHNA and YSLEER. V lost 1 base, J lost 0 bases, and 10 bases lay in between. The CDR3: CASSQVVQSSNQPQHF. The CDR3 DNA follows: TGCGCCAGCAGCCAAGTCGTCCAGTCTAGCAATCAGCCCCAGCATTTT.

The V call is TRBV2, the J call TRBJ2-7, with 7 bases identical to TRBD2. This CDR3 has 17 residues. Unmatched junction bases numbered 20, after V lost 3 bases and J lost 9 bases. Germline values: CDR1 SNHLY, CDR2 FYNNEI. The CDR3 reads CASSDGSSGRWGDGQYF. The CDR3 nucleotides are TGTGCCAGCAGTGATGGATCTAGCGGCCGCTGGGGGGACGGGCAGTACTTC.

In this sample, this clone turned up once. The chain recombines TRBV11-3 with TRBJ1-2; no clear D gene. CDR1 and CDR2 from the germline V gene are SGHNT and YENEEA. The CDR3 runs to 14 residues. V was cut by 3 bases and J by 7 bases, with 15 bases left in between. The DNA of the CDR3 is TGTGCCAGCAGCTTTTGTGGTGGCTCTGGTGGCTACACCTTC. It translates to CASSFCGGSGGYTF.

To note about this clone: One junction end does not reproduce the germline sequence, and a read error may be involved. The gene calls are TRBV11-2 and TRBJ2-5, with 8 bases that match TRBD2. From germline, CDR1 is SGHAT and CDR2 FQNNGV. The CDR3 has 19 residues. Here the CDR3 DNA reads TGTGCCAGCAGCTTATGGAGACGCGGACTAGCTGGAGGGGAAGAGACCCAGTGCTTC. This codes for CASSLWRRGLAGGEETQCF. The full variable domain, its missing parts supplied by reference TRBV11-2 and TRBJ2-5, is EAGVAQSPRYKIIEKRQSVAFWCNPISGHATLYWYQQILGQGPKLLIQFQNNGVVDDSQLPKDRFSAERLKGVDSTLKIQPAKLEDSAVYLCASSLWRRGLAGGEETQCFGPGTRLLVL.

The chain combines TRBV12-3 or TRBV12-4 with TRBJ2-2; the D gene is possibly TRBD2 (6 bases). V was shortened by 2 bases and J by 7 bases, with 8 bases between the two germline ends. This CDR3 region has 13 residues. The CDR3 nucleotides are TGTGCCAGCAGTTTATGGGGAGGCGGGGAGCTGTTTTTT. Translating gives CASSLWGGGELFF.

This clone was seen a few times. The chain carries TRBV6-5 and TRBJ1-6, with no clear D. The germline V gene encodes CDR1 MNHEY and CDR2 SVGAGI. The germline V and J ends were trimmed by 0 bases and 0 bases, with 12 bases remaining between them. This CDR3 is built from 18 residues. CDR3 nucleotides: TGTGCCAGCAGTTACTCGAGTCCCAGGAGCTCCTATAATTCACCCCTCCACTTT. Residues: CASSYSSPRSSYNSPLHF.

A note on this clone: A much larger clonotype is one base distant, so this may be a read error. The V and J genes are TRBV5-6 and TRBJ2-5; no firm D call. This CDR3 comprises 14 residues. Germline CDR1 reads SGHDT; CDR2 reads YYEEEE. Trimming pared 4 bases from V and 5 bases from J, leaving 15 bases between. CDR3 sequence: CASSPISGQETQYF. The CDR3 bases are TGTGCCAGCAGCCCAATATCGGGTCAGGAGACCCAGTACTTC. Full variable domain (outside the CDR3, taken from reference TRBV5-6 and TRBJ2-5): DAGVTQSPTHLIKTRGQQVTLRCSPKSGHDTVSWYQQALGQGPQFIFQYYEEEERQRGNFPDRFSGHQFPNYSSELNVNALLLGDSALYLCASSPISGQETQYFGPGTRLLVL.